Sequencing of this TCR beta chain was carried out in a study of cytomegalovirus exposure and HLA in healthy donors. In the study overall: The same platform was used for the 120 validation repertoires and the approximately 670 first-cohort repertoires, a later analysis reported.

The germline gives CDR1 LNHDA, CDR2 SQIVND (reference sequence). The V end was cut by 10 bases, the J end by 2 bases, with 18 bases between. The CDR3 has 15 amino acids. From the approximately 120-subject validation cohort, which was separate from the approximately 720-subject first cohort, the donors were drawn. Method: immunoSEQ multiplex PCR; TCRdb's copy keeps in-frame clones and lacks some. The table has under 200,000 clones, about 90% seen once; the top ten hold around a tenth. This sequence joins TRBV19 and TRBJ1-5; D might be TRBD1 (6 bases). Sequencing was done on a sample of PBMCs. The sequence was collected from a woman younger than 35 in good health and CMV-seropositive. The CDR3 is CATNRVGRGNQPQHF. The CDR3, as DNA: TGTGCCACCAACAGGGTAGGTAGGGGCAATCAGCCCCAGCATTTT.